This T cell receptor (beta chain) was observed in a study of patients with pleural tuberculosis. This clonotype was observed many times. V shed 5 bases and J 9 bases; nucleotides not matched to a gene: 10. Germline V gene data show CDR1 as MNHEY and CDR2 as SMNVEV (reference sequence). CDR3 length equals 15 residues. TCRdb itself ran the reads through MiXCR, one entry per CDR3 protein. The sample records around 30,000 distinct CDR3 sequences, over 15% being singletons. The rearrangement uses TRBV27 and TRBJ2-2; 9 bases align to TRBD1. The sample comprised peripheral blood. The receptor comes from a human donor with pleural tuberculosis. CDR3 sequence (DNA): TGTGCCAGCAGTCCAGGACAGGGGCGAGTCTGGGAGCTGTTTTTT. Protein: CASSPGQGRVWELFF.